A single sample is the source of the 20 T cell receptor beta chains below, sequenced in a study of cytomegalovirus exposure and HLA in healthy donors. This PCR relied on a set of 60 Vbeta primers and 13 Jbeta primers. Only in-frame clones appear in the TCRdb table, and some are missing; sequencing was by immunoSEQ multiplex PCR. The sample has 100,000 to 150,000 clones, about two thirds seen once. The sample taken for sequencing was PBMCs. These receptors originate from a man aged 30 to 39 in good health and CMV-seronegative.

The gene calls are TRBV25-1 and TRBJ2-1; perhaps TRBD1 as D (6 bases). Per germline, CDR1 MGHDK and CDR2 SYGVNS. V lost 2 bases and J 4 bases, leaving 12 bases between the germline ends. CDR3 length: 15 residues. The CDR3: CASSEIGQRYNEQFF. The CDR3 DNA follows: TGTGCCAGCAGTGAAATAGGACAGAGGTACAATGAGCAGTTCTTC.

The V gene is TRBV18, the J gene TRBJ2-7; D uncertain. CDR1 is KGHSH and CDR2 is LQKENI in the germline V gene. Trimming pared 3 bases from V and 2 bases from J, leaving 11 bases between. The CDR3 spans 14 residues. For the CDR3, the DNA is TGTGCCAGCTCACCTAGTACCGATACCTACGAGCAGTACTTC. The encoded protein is CASSPSTDTYEQYF.

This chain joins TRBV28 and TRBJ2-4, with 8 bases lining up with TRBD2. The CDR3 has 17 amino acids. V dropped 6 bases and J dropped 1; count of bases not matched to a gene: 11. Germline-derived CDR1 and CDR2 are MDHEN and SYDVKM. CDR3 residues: CASRAPGLGWAKNIQYF. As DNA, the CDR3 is TGTGCCAGCAGGGCCCCGGGACTAGGTTGGGCCAAAAACATTCAGTACTTC.

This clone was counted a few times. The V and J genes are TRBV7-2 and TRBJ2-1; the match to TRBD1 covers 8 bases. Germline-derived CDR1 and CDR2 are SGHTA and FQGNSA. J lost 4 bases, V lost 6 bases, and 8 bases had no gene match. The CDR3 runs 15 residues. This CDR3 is CASRGGQASYNEQFF. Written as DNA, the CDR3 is TGTGCCAGCAGGGGGGGACAGGCGAGTTACAATGAGCAGTTCTTC.

The CDR3 protein is CASSPRDRGKGQPQHF. CDR3 bases: TGTGCCAGCAGCCCCCGGGACAGGGGGAAAGGTCAGCCCCAGCATTTT. The genes are TRBV5-4 and TRBJ1-5, with 11 bases aligning to TRBD1. V lost 4 bases and J lost 6; bases outside the gene matches: 9. CDR1 and CDR2 from the germline V gene are SGHNT and YYREEE (reference sequence). The CDR3 totals 16 residues.

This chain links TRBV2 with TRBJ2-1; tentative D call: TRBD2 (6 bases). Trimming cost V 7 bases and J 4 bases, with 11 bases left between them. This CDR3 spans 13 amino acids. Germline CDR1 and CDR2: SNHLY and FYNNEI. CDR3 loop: CASTRGVYNEQFF. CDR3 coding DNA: TGTGCCAGCACGCGCGGGGTATACAATGAGCAGTTCTTC.

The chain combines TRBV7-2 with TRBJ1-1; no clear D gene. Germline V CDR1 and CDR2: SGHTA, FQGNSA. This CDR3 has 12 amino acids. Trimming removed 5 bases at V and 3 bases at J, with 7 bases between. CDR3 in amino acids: CASSIIYTEAFF. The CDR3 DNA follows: TGTGCCAGCAGCATTATATACACTGAAGCTTTCTTT. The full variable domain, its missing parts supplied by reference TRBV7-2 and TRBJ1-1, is GAGVSQSPSNKVTEKGKDVELRCDPISGHTALYWYRQSLGQGLEFLIYFQGNSAPDKSGLPSDRFSAERTGGSVSTLTIQRTQQEDSAVYLCASSIIYTEAFFGQGTRLTVV.

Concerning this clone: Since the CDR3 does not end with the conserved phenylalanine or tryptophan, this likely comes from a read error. Here the CDR3 DNA reads TGTGCCAGCAGCCCCCAGGTATCAAGGCTGTCACCCCTCCACCTT. Protein sequence: CASSPQVSRLSPLHL. This sequence joins TRBV7-2 and TRBJ1-6; no reliable D call. The CDR3 has 15 amino acids. Between the trimmed V and J ends, which lost 5 bases and 10 bases, there was a span of 18 bases. Germline assignment: CDR1 SGHTA and CDR2 FQGNSA.

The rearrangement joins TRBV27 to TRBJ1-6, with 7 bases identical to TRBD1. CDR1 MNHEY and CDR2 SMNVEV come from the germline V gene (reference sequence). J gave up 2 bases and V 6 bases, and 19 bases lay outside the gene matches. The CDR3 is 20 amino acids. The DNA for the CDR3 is TGTGCCAGCAGCTCTTCGGGGGTGAATTACAGGGGAACCTATAATTCACCCCTCCACTTT. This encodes CASSSSGVNYRGTYNSPLHF.

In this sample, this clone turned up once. The DNA of the CDR3 is TGTGCCATCACTGACGGTGTGAGCTCCTACGAGCAGTACTTC. Its translation is CAITDGVSSYEQYF. The V gene is TRBV10-3, the J gene TRBJ2-5; D not resolved. The J call is in doubt because the DNA end fits TRBJ2-7 better. The germline CDR1 and CDR2 sequences are ENHRY and SYGVKD. There are 14 residues in the CDR3.

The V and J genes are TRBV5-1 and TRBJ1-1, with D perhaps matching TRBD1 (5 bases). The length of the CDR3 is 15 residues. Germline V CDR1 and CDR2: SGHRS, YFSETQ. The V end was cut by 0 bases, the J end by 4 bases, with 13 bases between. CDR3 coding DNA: TGCGCCAGCAGCTTGGTGGGCGGGGGGGGCACTGAAGCTTTCTTT. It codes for CASSLVGGGGTEAFF.

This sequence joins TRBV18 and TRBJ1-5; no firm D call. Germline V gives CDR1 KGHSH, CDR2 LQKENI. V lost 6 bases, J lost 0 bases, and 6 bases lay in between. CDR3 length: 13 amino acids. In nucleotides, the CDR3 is TGTGCCAGCTCCAGGAATAGCAATCAGCCCCAGCATTTT. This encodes CASSRNSNQPQHF.

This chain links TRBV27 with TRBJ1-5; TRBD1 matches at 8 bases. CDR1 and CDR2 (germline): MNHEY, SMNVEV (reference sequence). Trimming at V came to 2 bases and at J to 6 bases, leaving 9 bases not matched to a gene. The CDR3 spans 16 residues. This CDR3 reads CASSLSGQGPSQPQHF. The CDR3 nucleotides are TGTGCCAGCAGTTTAAGCGGACAGGGCCCCTCTCAGCCCCAGCATTTT.

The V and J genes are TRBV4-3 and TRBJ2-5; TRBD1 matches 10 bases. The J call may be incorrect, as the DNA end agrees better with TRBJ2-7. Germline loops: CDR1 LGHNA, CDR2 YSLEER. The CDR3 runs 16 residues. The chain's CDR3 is CASSQDRGQGRYEQYF. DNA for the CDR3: TGCGCCAGCAGCCAAGATCGGGGACAGGGGAGGTACGAGCAGTACTTC.

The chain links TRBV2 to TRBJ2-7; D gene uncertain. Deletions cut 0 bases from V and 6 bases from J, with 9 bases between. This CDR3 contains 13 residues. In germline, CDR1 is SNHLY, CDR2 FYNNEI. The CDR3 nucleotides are TGTGCCAGCAGTGAAGCTCTGGCAGGCGAGCAGTACTTC. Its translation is CASSEALAGEQYF.

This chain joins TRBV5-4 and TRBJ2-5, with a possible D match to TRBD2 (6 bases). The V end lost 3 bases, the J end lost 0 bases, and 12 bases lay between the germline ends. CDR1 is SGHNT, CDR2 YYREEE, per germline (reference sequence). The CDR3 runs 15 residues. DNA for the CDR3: TGTGCCAGCAGCTCCGGGGGAGCGTACCAAGAGACCCAGTACTTC. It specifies CASSSGGAYQETQYF.

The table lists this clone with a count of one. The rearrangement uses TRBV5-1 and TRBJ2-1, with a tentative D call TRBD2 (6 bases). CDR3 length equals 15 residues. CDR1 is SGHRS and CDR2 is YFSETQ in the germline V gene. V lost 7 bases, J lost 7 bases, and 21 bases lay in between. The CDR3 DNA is TGCGCCAGCGGGGGGTGGGCAGGAGGAATAAATGAGCAGTTCTTC. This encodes CASGGWAGGINEQFF.

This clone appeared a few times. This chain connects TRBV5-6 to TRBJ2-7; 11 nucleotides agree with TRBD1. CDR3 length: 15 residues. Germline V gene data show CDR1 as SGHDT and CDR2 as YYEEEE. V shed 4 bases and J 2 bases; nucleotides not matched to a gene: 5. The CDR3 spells CASSTMGQGAYEQYF. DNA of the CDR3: TGTGCCAGCAGCACAATGGGACAGGGGGCCTACGAGCAGTACTTC.

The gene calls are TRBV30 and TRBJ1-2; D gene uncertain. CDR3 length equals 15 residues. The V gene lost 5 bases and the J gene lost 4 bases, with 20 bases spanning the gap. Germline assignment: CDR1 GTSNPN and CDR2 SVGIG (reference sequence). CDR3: CAWEEEPLGSYGYTF. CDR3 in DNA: TGTGCCTGGGAGGAGGAGCCTCTTGGGTCCTATGGCTACACCTTC.

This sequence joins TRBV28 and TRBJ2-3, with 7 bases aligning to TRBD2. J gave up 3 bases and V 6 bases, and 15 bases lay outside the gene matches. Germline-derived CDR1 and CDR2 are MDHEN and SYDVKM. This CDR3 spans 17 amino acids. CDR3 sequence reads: CASSPVGSVGGTDTQYF. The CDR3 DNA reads TGTGCCAGCAGCCCAGTCGGTAGCGTGGGAGGGACAGATACGCAGTATTTT.